The entry below describes one T cell receptor beta chain. Its target is unknown. This sample was taken from a study of cytomegalovirus exposure and HLA in healthy donors. Study details: Roughly 180 million T cells yielded approximately 100 million unique TCR beta sequences, as an earlier analysis found.

Both 60 Vbeta primers and 13 Jbeta primers went into the PCR. The assay was immunoSEQ multiplex PCR, and TCRdb's table has in-frame clones only and misses some. The data hold 200,000 or so clones, with 77% observed a single time. Findings and limits, study-wide: Presence/absence analyses took donor sequencing depth as roughly uniform. Most likely, a cluster of highly shared sequence variants arose as a sequencing artifact. Later analysis suggested links between common viral pathogens and several top significant clusters.

The CDR3 contains 12 residues. Germline CDR1 is SGHAT and CDR2 is FQNNGV. Trimming took 1 base from V and 16 from J, leaving 14 bases between them. Sequencing was done on a sample of PBMCs. The rearrangement links TRBV11-2 to TRBJ2-1; no reliable D call. This receptor was taken from a woman aged 30 to 39 in good health and CMV-seropositive. CDR3 protein: CASSLAGQVGFF. The CDR3 region has the DNA TGTGCCAGCAGCTTAGCTGGTCAGGTTGGCTTCTTC. The full variable domain, its missing parts supplied by reference TRBV11-2 and TRBJ2-1, is EAGVAQSPRYKIIEKRQSVAFWCNPISGHATLYWYQQILGQGPKLLIQFQNNGVVDDSQLPKDRFSAERLKGVDSTLKIQPAKLEDSAVYLCASSLAGQVGFFGPGTRLTVL.